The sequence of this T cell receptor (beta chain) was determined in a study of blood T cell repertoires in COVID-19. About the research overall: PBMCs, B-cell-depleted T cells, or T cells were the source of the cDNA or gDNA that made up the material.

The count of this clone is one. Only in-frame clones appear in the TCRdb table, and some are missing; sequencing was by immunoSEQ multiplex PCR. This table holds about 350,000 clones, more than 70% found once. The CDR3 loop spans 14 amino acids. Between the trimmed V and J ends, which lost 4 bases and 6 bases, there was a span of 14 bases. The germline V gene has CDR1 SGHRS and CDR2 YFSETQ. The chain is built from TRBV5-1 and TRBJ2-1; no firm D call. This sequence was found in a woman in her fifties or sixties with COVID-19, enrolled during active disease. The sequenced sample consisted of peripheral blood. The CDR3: CASSRRLSLNEQFF. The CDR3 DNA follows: TGCGCCAGCAGCCGCCGACTGTCCCTCAATGAGCAGTTCTTC.